This passage covers 15 T cell receptor beta chains from one sample sequenced in a study of shared clonotypes between healthy human individuals. Produced via immunoSEQ multiplex PCR; TCRdb's table is partial and in-frame only. The sample includes approximately 2.5 million clones, under 95% seen only once; the top ten take approximately 0.36%. Sequenced sample: naive CD4+ T cells from PBMCs. Regarding subset: CD45RA+ positively selected. The receptors come from a young man in good health. Some clones in this sample may be carry-over from other donors' samples.

V gene TRBV7-2 combines with J gene TRBJ1-2, with D possibly being TRBD1 (5 bases). There are 14 residues in the CDR3. The V and J ends lost 1 base and 10 bases respectively, with 16 bases between them. In germline, CDR1 is SGHTA, CDR2 FQGNSA. CDR3 sequence (DNA): TGTGCCAGCAGCTTAGGGGGGTCAGGAAAGTCCTACACCTTC. Residues: CASSLGGSGKSYTF.

This clone showed up just once. V usage is TRBV18 and J usage is TRBJ2-1; a weak D match, TRBD1 (5 bases). The germline CDR1 and CDR2 sequences are KGHSH and LQKENI. The CDR3 length is 15 residues. Trimming took 5 bases from V and 6 from J, leaving 17 bases between them. The CDR3 region has the DNA TGTGCCAGCTCAGAACATCAGGGTAAGGGCAATGAGCAGTTCTTC. Translation gives CASSEHQGKGNEQFF. The full variable domain, in which reference TRBV18 and TRBJ2-1 provide the parts outside the CDR3, is NAGVMQNPRHLVRRRGQEARLRCSPMKGHSHVYWYRQLPEEGLKFMVYLQKENIIDESGMPKERFSAEFPKEGPSILRIQQVVRGDSAAYFCASSEHQGKGNEQFFGPGTRLTVL.

In DNA form, the CDR3 reads TGTGCCAGCAGCTTGTGGGGGAGGGGTAGAGGCTACACCTTC. Its translation is CASSLWGRGRGYTF. The chain links TRBV5-5 to TRBJ1-2; D is possibly TRBD1 (5 bases). This CDR3 comprises 14 residues. Germline loops: CDR1 SGHKS, CDR2 YYEKEE (reference sequence). Deletions cut 1 base from V and 8 bases from J, with 15 bases between.

The gene calls are TRBV7-9 and TRBJ1-3; TRBD1 agrees at 7 bases. Trimming took 1 base from V and 4 from J; bases not matched to a gene: 7. Germline assignment: CDR1 SEHNR and CDR2 FQNEAQ (reference sequence). The CDR3 totals 16 residues. As DNA, the CDR3 is TGTGCCAGCAGCTTAGGGGAGGACAGGCGAGGAAACACCATATATTTT. Protein product: CASSLGEDRRGNTIYF.

This clone is a singleton in its sample. The genes are TRBV4-2 and TRBJ2-7; 9 nucleotides match TRBD2. From germline, CDR1 is LGHNA and CDR2 YNFKEQ. The CDR3 spans 16 residues. With V trimmed by 0 bases and J by 6 bases, 9 bases remained unmatched. The DNA of the CDR3 is TGTGCCAGCAGCCAAGAAAGGGGCCTAGCGGGGCGCGAGCAGTACTTC. Protein sequence: CASSQERGLAGREQYF.

The chain couples TRBV5-4 to TRBJ1-1; D is ambiguous. Germline V gives CDR1 SGHNT, CDR2 YYREEE (reference sequence). The CDR3 covers 12 residues. The V and J ends lost 3 bases and 1 base respectively, with 4 bases between them. DNA for the CDR3: TGTGCCAGCAGCTCCGAGAACACTGAAGCTTTCTTT. It specifies CASSSENTEAFF.

This clone has only one observation. The chain joins TRBV19 to TRBJ2-1; 9 bases agree with TRBD1. The ends lost 6 bases at V and 6 bases at J; junction bases unmatched: 3. This CDR3 has 13 amino acids. Germline V gene data show CDR1 as LNHDA and CDR2 as SQIVND (reference sequence). The DNA of the CDR3 is TGTGCCAGTAGGAAGGGACAGGGCAATGAGCAGTTCTTC. Protein product: CASRKGQGNEQFF.

This clone was detected once. The chain combines TRBV19 with TRBJ1-3, with TRBD1 matching 8 bases. Per germline, CDR1 LNHDA and CDR2 SQIVND (reference sequence). With 4 bases clipped from V and 4 bases from J, the junction kept 9 bases outside the gene matches. The CDR3 has 16 amino acids. The CDR3 spells CASSTSGTGRGNTIYF. Written as DNA, the CDR3 is TGTGCCAGTAGTACCTCCGGGACAGGCCGAGGAAACACCATATATTTT.

The rearrangement links TRBV4-1 to TRBJ1-2, with D tentatively TRBD1 (5 bases). This CDR3 is 15 amino acids long. The germline gives CDR1 MGHRA, CDR2 YSYEKL. Deletions cut 1 base from V and 3 bases from J, with 12 bases between. CDR3 sequence reads: CASSQVGSGDYGYTF. Here the CDR3 DNA reads TGCGCCAGCAGCCAAGTTGGCTCGGGGGACTATGGCTACACCTTC.

In DNA, the CDR3 is TGTGCCATCAGTCGGGACAGGGGATTGGCTGAAGCTTTCTTT. Protein product: CAISRDRGLAEAFF. The chain recombines TRBV10-3 with TRBJ1-1, with 10 bases lining up with TRBD1. The length of the CDR3 is 14 residues. V lost 5 bases, J lost 6 bases, and 6 bases stayed unmatched. The germline CDR1 and CDR2 sequences are ENHRY and SYGVKD.

The chain recombines TRBV7-2 with TRBJ2-5; TRBD2 matches 11 bases. Near its end, the DNA agrees better with TRBJ2-7, so the J call may be wrong. In germline, CDR1 is SGHTA, CDR2 FQGNSA. CDR3 length: 16 amino acids. CDR3 DNA sequence: TGTGCCAGCAGCACCCGGACTAGCGGGTCCTCCTACGAGCAGTACTTC. This encodes CASSTRTSGSSYEQYF.

This chain joins TRBV6-1 and TRBJ2-7; D might be TRBD1 (5 bases). This CDR3 spans 15 amino acids. Germline values: CDR1 MNHNS, CDR2 SASEGT. V was clipped by 6 bases and J by 0 bases, with 15 bases between them. The CDR3: CASRETVSSSYEQYF. The CDR3 region has the DNA TGTGCCAGCAGGGAGACAGTGTCGAGCTCCTACGAGCAGTACTTC.

The genes are TRBV19 and TRBJ2-4, with D uncertain. V lost 3 bases and J lost 10, with 16 bases in between. Per the germline V gene, CDR1 is LNHDA and CDR2 is SQIVND (reference sequence). This CDR3 has 14 amino acids. For the CDR3, the DNA is TGTGCCAGTAGTATCGCTGGCGGTCGGAAGATTCAGTACTTC. Translated: CASSIAGGRKIQYF.

This clone was recorded only once. The chain employs TRBV7-2 and TRBJ2-1, with D unresolved. Trimming left V 6 bases short and J 6 bases short, with 9 bases between. Germline V gene data show CDR1 as SGHTA and CDR2 as FQGNSA. The CDR3 totals 12 residues. The CDR3, as DNA: TGTGCCAGCAGTCTGAATCGCAATGAGCAGTTCTTC. Protein sequence: CASSLNRNEQFF.

This clone was observed a single time. The sample has other DNA sequences that encode this CDR3 too. The V and J genes are TRBV18 and TRBJ2-7; D is unresolved. Trimming took 2 bases from V and 3 from J, leaving 8 bases between them. Germline loops: CDR1 KGHSH, CDR2 LQKENI. This CDR3 spans 13 amino acids. DNA of the CDR3: TGTGCCAGCTCACCAACGCCGGGCTACGAGCAGTACTTC. Translated: CASSPTPGYEQYF. Variable domain in full (rest from reference TRBV18 and TRBJ2-7): NAGVMQNPRHLVRRRGQEARLRCSPMKGHSHVYWYRQLPEEGLKFMVYLQKENIIDESGMPKERFSAEFPKEGPSILRIQQVVRGDSAAYFCASSPTPGYEQYFGPGTRLTVT.